The rows below give T cell receptor beta chains drawn from one sample of a study of beta chain features in type 1 diabetes. Data came from immunoSEQ multiplex PCR; TCRdb stores just in-frame clones and leaves some out. The data contain hundreds of thousands of clones, around an eighth of them singletons. Sequenced: naive CD4+ T cells from blood. The receptor source for this set is a man younger than 35 with type 1 diabetes. The CDR3 runs from the conserved cysteine through the conserved F or W.

TRBV10-3,CAISDRPGVFGTEAFF
TRBV30,CAWSVGSPAYEQYF
TRBV6-5,CASSYGTPTLNYGYTF
TRBV4-1,CASSQSTGTSNQPQHF
TRBV30,CAWAGQGATEAFF
TRBV27,CASSLWTGDGELFF
TRBV4-2,CASSQGSLQGSGETQYF
TRBV2,CASRRDRPTNEKLFF
TRBV9,CASSSQTSGNTIYF
TRBV6-1,CASSVQPGGGFF
TRBV6-5,CASSYILLAGGDEQFF
TRBV5-6,CASSGSGTLMDEQFF
TRBV30,CAWRTPQGAETQYF
TRBV6-6,CASRTGGLGTQYF
TRBV5-6,CASSLAYSNQPQHF
TRBV10-3,CAISTGQGFGEAFF
TRBV15,CATNNRQGTNEKLFF
TRBV10-3,CAISADGADTQYF
TRBV5-4,CASSLGGQAVPNEQFF
TRBV5-1,CASSLGAYNEQFF
TRBV14,CASSPYERPYEQYF
TRBV25-1,CASLPNTGTDFRGEQFF
TRBV15,CATSSGAYGYTF
TRBV6-6,CASSYSGQGRETQYF
TRBV5-1,CASSLERTGELFF
TRBV12-5,CASGPRVNYGYTF
TRBV7-3,CASSLIEGQPQHF
TRBV5-1,CASVRLADSTDTQYF
TRBV2,CASSELVLGSTDTQYF
TRBV4-1,CASSQGGLDNSPLHF
TRBV28,CASGVTTDTQYF
TRBV7-9,CASSLGGQTQETQYF
TRBV19,CASSIDRGSWNTEAFF
TRBV9,CASSGDGKSTDTQYF
TRBV30,CAWSSRPVSYEQYF
TRBV7-9,CASSLALTQQFF
TRBV2,CASRGDVYGYTF
TRBV30,CAWTPGGFGGYTF
TRBV6-6,CASRDSGSPLHF
TRBV2,CASEFNLQGTGEQYF
TRBV4-2,CASSQEAVAGGYNEQFF
TRBV10-3,CAISDMIGYGYTF
TRBV7-9,CASSLGPTKEKLFF
TRBV30,CAWSVRLTRFTGANVLTF
TRBV4-1,CASSAQEGDYGYTF
TRBV19,CASSTQTSGTRNEQYF
TRBV27,CASTDKDWTQYF
TRBV7-7,CASSLGTSGLETQYF
TRBV5-1,CASSLARTPSSYEQYF
TRBV5-1,CASSLPANTGELFF
TRBV11-2,CASSSRIQGERILVYGYTF
TRBV7-2,CASSHPDRGWQTQYF
TRBV28,CASSGGQGTGEQYF
TRBV27,CASSLAGTPDLANYGYTF
TRBV25-1,CASSESGGPFTDTQYF
TRBV30,CAWSVQGPGNQPQHF
TRBV30,CAWSVLGLAVGEKLFF